The 29 T cell receptor beta chains below all came from one sample that was sequenced in a study of OX40 agonist ivuxolimab in advanced cancers. Profiled with immunoSEQ multiplex PCR; TCRdb holds only in-frame clones, not every one. The sample shows approximately 63,000 clones, about nine tenths of them seen only once. The sequenced sample was CD4+ or CD8+ T cells sorted from blood, obtained in a trial of the OX40 agonist ivuxolimab. The receptors originated from an adult with an advanced solid tumor such as melanoma, head and neck, liver or kidney cancer.

The chain couples TRBV30 to TRBJ1-1; maybe TRBD1 (6 bases). Germline values: CDR1 GTSNPN, CDR2 SVGIG (reference sequence). The length of the CDR3 is 14 residues. Deletions cut 7 bases from V and 3 bases from J, with 18 bases between. The CDR3 nucleotides are TGTGCCTATACTATAGGACAGCCCCACACTGAAGCTTTCTTT. This sequence encodes CAYTIGQPHTEAFF.

This rearrangement joins TRBV5-1 to TRBJ2-1; 7 nucleotides line up with TRBD2. CDR1 and CDR2 (germline): SGHRS, YFSETQ. Trimming took 4 bases from V and 5 from J; bases not matched to a gene: 15. This CDR3 is built from 17 residues. DNA of the CDR3: TGCGCCAGCAGCCTCCCCCTGGGAGGGTCGGGAAACAATGAGCAGTTCTTC. Its translation is CASSLPLGGSGNNEQFF.

The rearrangement links TRBV19 to TRBJ1-2; unclear D gene. V gave up 4 bases and J gave up 0 bases, with 15 bases separating them. Germline V gives CDR1 LNHDA, CDR2 SQIVND (reference sequence). The CDR3 spans 16 residues. CDR3 DNA: TGTGCCAGTAGTACAAGGACGGCAAGAGCTAACTATGGCTACACCTTC. Its translation: CASSTRTARANYGYTF. Drawing the rest from reference TRBV19 and TRBJ1-2, the complete variable domain is DGGITQSPKYLFRKEGQNVTLSCEQNLNHDAMYWYRQDPGQGLRLIYYSQIVNDFQKGDIAEGYSVSREKKESFPLTVTSAQKNPTAFYLCASSTRTARANYGYTFGSGTRLTVV.

The chain carries TRBV5-1 and TRBJ2-3; 10 nucleotides align to TRBD2. With 4 bases clipped from V and 6 bases from J, the junction kept 5 bases outside the gene matches. The length of the CDR3 is 14 residues. Germline assignment: CDR1 SGHRS and CDR2 YFSETQ. The CDR3 reads CASSPWGLADTQYF. CDR3 nucleotides: TGCGCCAGCAGCCCATGGGGACTAGCGGATACGCAGTATTTT.

V and J are TRBV4-2 and TRBJ2-5; possibly TRBD1 or TRBD2 for D (5 bases each). This CDR3 has 15 residues. The germline V gene encodes CDR1 LGHNA and CDR2 YNFKEQ. V lost 4 bases to trimming and J lost 5 bases, with 17 bases between them. The CDR3 nucleotides read TGTGCCAGCAGCCCGGGACGAGCCTCATGGGAGACCCAGTACTTC. It yields the protein CASSPGRASWETQYF.

CDR3 in amino acids: CASSLSPDYGYTF. CDR3 bases: TGTGCCAGCAGTTTATCGCCAGACTATGGCTACACCTTC. This sequence joins TRBV27 and TRBJ1-2, with D unclear. V was trimmed by 0 bases and J by 3 bases, leaving 5 bases between them. The germline V gene has CDR1 MNHEY and CDR2 SMNVEV (reference sequence). This CDR3 region has 13 residues.

The rearrangement uses TRBV4-2 and TRBJ2-3; the D is unclear. Germline V gene data show CDR1 as LGHNA and CDR2 as YNFKEQ. The CDR3 is 16 residues long. V was shortened by 4 bases and J by 4 bases, with 18 bases between the two germline ends. Here the CDR3 reads CASSPRGLSGADTQYF. CDR3 DNA: TGTGCCAGCAGCCCGAGAGGTCTATCTGGGGCAGATACGCAGTATTTT.

The rearrangement joins TRBV2 to TRBJ1-5, with a possible D match to TRBD1 (5 bases). From germline, CDR1 is SNHLY and CDR2 FYNNEI. The CDR3 runs 13 residues. Deletions cut 3 bases from V and 6 bases from J, with 9 bases between. The CDR3 spells CASSDSGPQPQHF. The DNA for the CDR3 is TGTGCCAGCAGTGATTCAGGGCCTCAGCCCCAGCATTTT.

The chain links TRBV11-2 to TRBJ1-2, with D uncertain. Germline values: CDR1 SGHAT, CDR2 FQNNGV. CDR3 size: 14 residues. V lost 0 bases and J 2 bases, leaving 7 bases between the germline ends. The CDR3 coding sequence is TGTGCCAGCAGCTTAGATCCGGAAAACTATGGCTACACCTTC. The encoded protein is CASSLDPENYGYTF.

The genes are TRBV4-1 and TRBJ2-1, with 8 bases fitting TRBD2. CDR3 size: 13 residues. The germline gives CDR1 MGHRA, CDR2 YSYEKL. The junction had 8 bases not matched to a gene; V was cut back by 1 base and J by 15 bases. CDR3 coding DNA: TGCGCCAGCAGCCAAGGCGAGGGCGGGAGGTTGTTCTTC. Encoded protein: CASSQGEGGRLFF.

This chain joins TRBV11-2 and TRBJ2-3, with 8 bases aligning to TRBD2. V shed 5 bases, J shed 4 bases, and the junction held 14 bases outside the gene matches. Germline-derived CDR1 and CDR2 are SGHAT and FQNNGV. This CDR3 comprises 17 residues. The CDR3 protein is CASSRSGAQRGADTQYF. The CDR3 region has the DNA TGTGCCAGCAGCCGTAGCGGGGCCCAACGGGGAGCAGATACGCAGTATTTT. The whole variable domain, filled in from reference TRBV11-2 and TRBJ2-3, reads EAGVAQSPRYKIIEKRQSVAFWCNPISGHATLYWYQQILGQGPKLLIQFQNNGVVDDSQLPKDRFSAERLKGVDSTLKIQPAKLEDSAVYLCASSRSGAQRGADTQYFGPGTRLTVL.

A single count supports this clone. The V gene is TRBV19, the J gene TRBJ2-5, with TRBD1 matching 10 bases. The CDR3 is 15 amino acids. The germline V gene has CDR1 LNHDA and CDR2 SQIVND (reference sequence). Trimming took 5 bases from V and 0 from J; bases not matched to a gene: 3. The DNA of the CDR3 is TGTGCCAGTAGTGGGGACAGGGGCCACCAAGAGACCCAGTACTTC. Translating it yields CASSGDRGHQETQYF. The entire variable domain, with the rest obtained from reference TRBV19 and TRBJ2-5, is as follows: DGGITQSPKYLFRKEGQNVTLSCEQNLNHDAMYWYRQDPGQGLRLIYYSQIVNDFQKGDIAEGYSVSREKKESFPLTVTSAQKNPTAFYLCASSGDRGHQETQYFGPGTRLLVL.

The rearrangement joins TRBV20-1 to TRBJ2-1, with TRBD1 as a possible D gene (5 bases). Per the germline V gene, CDR1 is DFQATT and CDR2 is SNEGSKA (reference sequence). The CDR3 contains 11 residues. V gave up 3 bases and J gave up 12 bases, with 12 bases separating them. The CDR3 loop reads CSASIGVGQFF. DNA for the CDR3: TGCAGTGCTAGTATAGGGGTAGGGCAGTTCTTC.

This clone was detected once. The rearrangement links TRBV9 to TRBJ2-2, with 8 positions matching TRBD2. This CDR3 has 14 amino acids. V was pared by 1 base and J by 5 bases, with 1 base of the junction left unmatched. Germline lookup yields CDR1 SGDLS and CDR2 YYNGEE. The CDR3 DNA follows: TGTGCCAGCAGCGTACTAGCGGGTACCGGGGAGCTGTTTTTT. Translated, it gives CASSVLAGTGELFF.

This sequence joins TRBV5-1 and TRBJ2-3; 8 bases are a match to TRBD2. V lost 0 bases to trimming and J lost 2 bases; unmatched junction nucleotides: 8. Germline CDR1 reads SGHRS; CDR2 reads YFSETQ. The CDR3 extends over 17 amino acids. The CDR3 nucleotides are TGCGCCAGCAGCTTGGCCTCGGGGGGGAGTCCCACAGATACGCAGTATTTT. Residues: CASSLASGGSPTDTQYF.

V is TRBV5-1 and J is TRBJ1-1; no reliable D call. Germline loops: CDR1 SGHRS, CDR2 YFSETQ. Trimming stripped 1 base from V and 0 bases from J, with 10 bases between. This CDR3 is built from 15 residues. The CDR3 sequence: CASSLFPGMNTEAFF. For the CDR3, the DNA is TGCGCCAGCAGCTTGTTTCCAGGAATGAACACTGAAGCTTTCTTT.

The rearrangement joins TRBV7-9 to TRBJ1-2; 7 bases align to TRBD1. The V gene end was trimmed by 1 base and the J gene end by 4 bases; junction bases not matched to a gene: 9. Germline values: CDR1 SEHNR, CDR2 FQNEAQ (reference sequence). The CDR3 extends over 16 amino acids. The CDR3 DNA reads as TGTGCCAGCAGCTTAGAGAGTGGGGCAGGGGGCTATGGCTACACCTTC. This translates into CASSLESGAGGYGYTF.

V is TRBV29-1 and J is TRBJ2-7, with D possibly matching TRBD1 (6 bases). V lost 5 bases to trimming and J lost 3 bases, with 11 bases between them. CDR3 length: 12 residues. Germline CDR1 is SQVTM and CDR2 is ANQGSEA. CDR3 in DNA: TGCAGCGTTACCGGACAGCTCTACGAGCAGTACTTC. Protein: CSVTGQLYEQYF.

This chain connects TRBV6-1 to TRBJ1-1, with 9 bases identical to TRBD1. Trimming cost V 6 bases and J 3 bases; bases outside gene matches: 2. CDR1 is MNHNS, CDR2 SASEGT, per germline. This CDR3 has 13 amino acids. The CDR3, as DNA: TGTGCCAGCAGGGGACAGGGTGACACTGAAGCTTTCTTT. Translating it yields CASRGQGDTEAFF.

This clone has only one observation. The genes are TRBV4-1 and TRBJ2-4; no reliable D call. V was cut by 1 base and J by 0 bases, with 10 bases left in between. The CDR3 has 16 residues. Germline values: CDR1 MGHRA, CDR2 YSYEKL. The CDR3 DNA sequence: TGCGCCAGCAGCCAAGGGGGAACTGAAGCCAAAAACATTCAGTACTTC. Translation: CASSQGGTEAKNIQYF.

The chain links TRBV11-2 to TRBJ2-1; D perhaps matches TRBD1 (5 bases). CDR1 and CDR2 (germline): SGHAT, FQNNGV. The CDR3 length is 14 residues. Trimming removed 1 base from V and 11 bases from J, with 15 bases in between. The CDR3, as DNA: TGTGCCAGCAGCTTAGGTCGTGCAGGGCCGAAGCAGTTCTTC. Encoded protein: CASSLGRAGPKQFF. The full variable domain, with the rest looked up from reference TRBV11-2 and TRBJ2-1, is EAGVAQSPRYKIIEKRQSVAFWCNPISGHATLYWYQQILGQGPKLLIQFQNNGVVDDSQLPKDRFSAERLKGVDSTLKIQPAKLEDSAVYLCASSLGRAGPKQFFGPGTRLTVL.

The rearrangement joins TRBV5-1 to TRBJ2-5, with D uncertain. There are 12 residues in the CDR3. V lost 0 bases to trimming and J lost 5 bases, with 5 bases between them. The germline CDR1 and CDR2 sequences are SGHRS and YFSETQ. The CDR3 region is CASSLAGETQYF. The CDR3 bases are TGCGCCAGCAGCTTGGCGGGCGAGACCCAGTACTTC.

V gene TRBV15 combines with J gene TRBJ1-4; D gene uncertain. Trimming shortened V by 0 bases and J by 0 bases, and 8 bases separated the two germline ends. Per germline, CDR1 LNHNV and CDR2 YYDKDF (reference sequence). CDR3 length: 16 amino acids. The CDR3 loop is CATSRDLVATNEKLFF. The CDR3 nucleotides read TGTGCCACCAGCAGAGATCTTGTCGCAACTAATGAAAAACTGTTTTTT.

This rearrangement joins TRBV19 to TRBJ2-7, with D perhaps matching TRBD1 (5 bases). The CDR3 consists of 16 residues. V lost 3 bases, J lost 5 bases, and 20 bases lay in between. Germline CDR1 reads LNHDA; CDR2 reads SQIVND (reference sequence). The CDR3 DNA reads TGTGCCAGTAGTATCGACAGAAACCCCCCGTCTGACGAGCAGTACTTC. It is translated as CASSIDRNPPSDEQYF.

The V call is TRBV5-4, the J call TRBJ1-1; D gene unclear. The CDR3 has 14 amino acids. Germline-derived CDR1 and CDR2 are SGHNT and YYREEE (reference sequence). Trimming shortened V by 0 bases and J by 5 bases, and 11 bases separated the two germline ends. In DNA form, the CDR3 reads TGTGCCAGCAGCTTGGACAACCTGGGTACTGAAGCTTTCTTT. Its protein is CASSLDNLGTEAFF.

The chain has TRBV6-1 and TRBJ1-2; TRBD1 matches 8 bases. V was clipped by 2 bases and J by 4 bases; unmatched bases: 9. The CDR3 extends over 16 amino acids. Germline CDR1 is MNHNS and CDR2 is SASEGT. CDR3 DNA sequence: TGTGCCAGCAGTGAACCGGGACAGGCTCGGGCCTATGGCTACACCTTC. Translation: CASSEPGQARAYGYTF.

The J gene is TRBJ2-1, the V gene TRBV7-9, with 7 bases matching TRBD2. Unmatched junction bases numbered 7, after V lost 5 bases and J lost 0 bases. This CDR3 region has 16 residues. Germline V gene sequence: CDR1 SEHNR, CDR2 FQNEAQ (reference sequence). In nucleotides, the CDR3 is TGTGCCAGCAGCCAGCGACTAGCCATCTCCTACAATGAGCAGTTCTTC. This codes for CASSQRLAISYNEQFF.

The V gene is TRBV5-5, the J gene TRBJ2-3; no clear D gene. V shed 3 bases and J shed 5 bases, with 13 bases lying between them. CDR1 is SGHKS, CDR2 YYEKEE, per germline (reference sequence). The CDR3 is 14 amino acids. CDR3 sequence: CASSSLYREDTQYF. CDR3 bases: TGTGCCAGCAGCTCTCTCTATAGGGAAGATACGCAGTATTTT.

This rearrangement joins TRBV7-8 to TRBJ2-7; D possibly corresponds to TRBD1 (6 bases). Trimming removed 7 bases from V and 7 bases from J, with 26 bases in between. CDR1 and CDR2 (germline): SGHVS, FQNEAQ. The CDR3 length is 16 residues. In nucleotides, the CDR3 is TGTGCCAGCACCTCAAGGGAGACAGGCCCTTTTGATGAGCAGTACTTC. This sequence encodes CASTSRETGPFDEQYF.